The T cell receptor beta chain under discussion was sequenced for a study of Graves' ophthalmopathy and Graves' hyperthyroidism. Study-wide results and caveats: A roughly 76% specificity and nearly 90% sensitivity were achieved by a 13-signature model that separated ophthalmopathy from stable hyperthyroidism.

RNA transcripts served as template for amplifying TCR beta CDR3 sequences. First-round RT-PCR relied on HTBI primers, and a second-round multiplex PCR came next. A single record per CDR3 protein comes from TCRdb applying MiXCR to the multiplex PCR reads. Found here are about 740,000 distinct CDR3 sequences, roughly two fifths of them singletons; the top ten hold 35% to 55%. A word on this clonotype: Its target is not known.

Germline CDR1 is SGHRS and CDR2 is YFSETQ. The CDR3 runs to 12 residues. V was shortened by 4 bases and J by 7 bases, with 11 bases between the two germline ends. The chain employs TRBV5-1 and TRBJ1-1; D is undetermined. This sequence originates from an adult man with Graves' ophthalmopathy. Sample: peripheral blood. The CDR3 loop is CASSAGGGEAFF. Here the CDR3 DNA reads TGCGCCAGCAGCGCGGGAGGAGGTGAAGCTTTCTTT. The full variable domain, its missing parts supplied by reference TRBV5-1 and TRBJ1-1, is KAGVTQTPRYLIKTRGQQVTLSCSPISGHRSVSWYQQTPGQGLQFLFEYFSETQRNKGNFPGRFSGRQFSNSRSEMNVSTLELGDSALYLCASSAGGGEAFFGQGTRLTVV.